This TCR beta chain appears in the sequencing data of a study of shared clonotypes between healthy human individuals. A note on this clone: The antigen is undetermined.

This CDR3 comprises 11 residues. V shed 3 bases and J shed 8 bases, with 8 bases lying between them. Germline values: CDR1 DFQATT, CDR2 SNEGSKA (reference sequence). Clones were read by immunoSEQ multiplex PCR, and TCRdb kept only the in-frame ones, dropping some. The sample holds 1,400,000 or so clones; 97% to 99% are singletons and the top ten take over 0.3%. Donors included only healthy HIV-negative adults lacking recent acute infections or vaccinations. Study conclusions and caveats: Generally, naive subsets came out with larger estimated richness than memory subsets. The study found lower generation probabilities in non-shared clonotypes than in those shared by all four donors.

The chain has TRBV20-1 and TRBJ2-1; D call uncertain. This clonotype was sampled from a man aged 30 to 39 in good health. Sample: naive CD4+ T cells sorted from blood. This sample's subset: CD45RA+ positively selected. In nucleotides, the CDR3 is TGCAGTGCTAGTCAGAAGCATGAGCAGTTCTTC. Translation gives CSASQKHEQFF.